These T cell receptor beta chains were read from a single sample in a study of blood T cell repertoires in COVID-19. The assay was immunoSEQ multiplex PCR, and TCRdb's table has in-frame clones only and misses some. The sample holds a few hundred thousand clones, around four fifths seen once. Sample: PBMCs or T cells enriched from blood (not recorded which). Receptors were obtained from a woman aged 50 to 60 who had recovered from COVID-19. CDR3s leave out the opening cysteine and the closing phenylalanine or tryptophan. D genes are given only for firm matches.

v_gene: TRBV2; d_gene: NA; CDR3aa: ASSEALRGRRGELF
v_gene: TRBV3-1/TRBV3-2; d_gene: TRBD2; CDR3aa: ASSQLAGGPNNEQF
v_gene: TRBV7-9; d_gene: NA; CDR3aa: ASSYPKTEQETQY
v_gene: TRBV5-1; d_gene: TRBD2; CDR3aa: ASGAGGVPYEQY
v_gene: TRBV3-1/TRBV3-2; d_gene: NA; CDR3aa: ASSKSRGSPDSYNSPLH
v_gene: TRBV6-1; d_gene: NA; CDR3aa: ASSESQAYSNQPQH
v_gene: TRBV5-1; d_gene: NA; CDR3aa: ASSPRVGYGYT
v_gene: TRBV4-3; d_gene: NA; CDR3aa: ASSQDRGDGGYT
v_gene: TRBV7-9; d_gene: TRBD1; CDR3aa: ASSLRGQGTATIGNEQF
v_gene: TRBV2; d_gene: NA; CDR3aa: ASSVGSGNTEAF
v_gene: TRBV11-3; d_gene: NA; CDR3aa: ASSFQGNTEAF
v_gene: TRBV9; d_gene: NA; CDR3aa: ASSGGAYNEQF
v_gene: TRBV2; d_gene: NA; CDR3aa: ASSGGQTSVGSPLH
v_gene: TRBV7-8; d_gene: TRBD2; CDR3aa: ASSQVTSGPLQGDEQF
v_gene: TRBV5-4; d_gene: NA; CDR3aa: ASSLAPNTDTQY
v_gene: TRBV12-3/TRBV12-4; d_gene: NA; CDR3aa: ASSFSGPTEAF
v_gene: TRBV30; d_gene: NA; CDR3aa: AWSATGELF
v_gene: TRBV5-5; d_gene: NA; CDR3aa: ASSRHNRADYGYT
v_gene: TRBV7-6; d_gene: NA; CDR3aa: ASSLGFGGGGLQPQH
v_gene: TRBV10-3; d_gene: TRBD1; CDR3aa: AISADRGRQPQH
v_gene: TRBV7-3; d_gene: NA; CDR3aa: ASSLSTGLEQY
v_gene: TRBV3-1/TRBV3-2; d_gene: TRBD2; CDR3aa: ASSRGGLAGVADTGELF
v_gene: TRBV11-2; d_gene: NA; CDR3aa: ASSFPVNTEAF
v_gene: TRBV7-2; d_gene: NA; CDR3aa: ASSPSGTTGGTQY
v_gene: TRBV15; d_gene: NA; CDR3aa: ATSRPPQGFRGGYT
v_gene: TRBV30; d_gene: TRBD2; CDR3aa: AWIAGALYEQY
v_gene: TRBV4-1; d_gene: TRBD1; CDR3aa: ASSQVRGDRAGHGYT
v_gene: TRBV10-2; d_gene: NA; CDR3aa: ASSESGRNYGYT
v_gene: TRBV5-4; d_gene: TRBD1; CDR3aa: ASSPSGTVYGYT
v_gene: TRBV5-1; d_gene: TRBD1; CDR3aa: ASSSQGAEQY
v_gene: TRBV5-1; d_gene: NA; CDR3aa: ASSSHSGGTNTGELF
v_gene: TRBV7-8; d_gene: NA; CDR3aa: ASSLGGLNTEAF
v_gene: TRBV5-1; d_gene: NA; CDR3aa: ASSSRWDRGLYEQY
v_gene: TRBV6-2/TRBV6-3; d_gene: NA; CDR3aa: ASSPIRTATYEQY
v_gene: TRBV3-1/TRBV3-2; d_gene: NA; CDR3aa: ASSSTGGGRYGYT
v_gene: TRBV29-1; d_gene: NA; CDR3aa: SVDGKPGRTDTQY
v_gene: TRBV5-1; d_gene: NA; CDR3aa: ASSPGTDTQY
v_gene: TRBV30; d_gene: NA; CDR3aa: AWSGTATYEQY
v_gene: TRBV7-2; d_gene: NA; CDR3aa: ASSFRRGPSTNSPLH
v_gene: TRBV4-1; d_gene: TRBD2; CDR3aa: ASSTSGGSYNEQF
v_gene: TRBV6-5; d_gene: NA; CDR3aa: ASSSPGLNSPLH
v_gene: TRBV19; d_gene: NA; CDR3aa: ASSLPDRVLTEAF
v_gene: TRBV18; d_gene: NA; CDR3aa: ASSPTGMVTQH
v_gene: TRBV6-2/TRBV6-3; d_gene: TRBD2; CDR3aa: ASSYSSGGRIGQF
v_gene: TRBV27; d_gene: TRBD1; CDR3aa: ASSPRDRVEIAKNIQY